These T cell receptor beta chains were read from a single sample in a study of blood T cell repertoires in COVID-19. Using immunoSEQ multiplex PCR, the repertoire was profiled, and TCRdb retains in-frame clones only, with some absent. Here the sample spans about 340,000 clones, about 83% being singletons. Sequencing was carried out using peripheral blood. These receptor sequences come from a man aged 25 to 40 with active or convalescent COVID-19. Both conserved end residues are part of each CDR3. The D gene is left open where the match is weak. Not every row has a clone size; where given, it reads once, few, many or a size class.

D,size,J,V,DNA,CDR3
-,few,TRBJ1-1,TRBV19,-,CASRPGFTSVPTEAFF
TRBD1,-,TRBJ2-7,TRBV25-1,TGTGCCAGCAGTGAAAAGAGGGGGCGGGACAGGATATACGAGCAGTACTTC,CASSEKRGRDRIYEQYF
-,few,TRBJ1-1,TRBV5-1,TGCGCCAGCAGCTTGGGACAGACGAACACTGAAGCTTTCTTT,CASSLGQTNTEAFF
-,-,TRBJ2-1,TRBV24-1,TGTGCCACCAGTCGTCCTAGCACCAGTGAGCAGTTCTTC,CATSRPSTSEQFF
TRBD2,-,TRBJ2-7,TRBV24-1,TGTGCCACCGCCGATACTAGCGGGATGAGCGAGCAGTACTTC,CATADTSGMSEQYF
TRBD2,-,TRBJ2-1,TRBV7-8,TGTGCCAGCAGCCTTAGGGGAGAGGGGACTAGCGGTTTAAATGAGCAGTTCTTC,CASSLRGEGTSGLNEQFF
-,-,TRBJ2-7,TRBV4-1,TGCGCCAGCAGCCAAGGTAGACAGACAGTAGCTTACGAGCAGTACTTC,CASSQGRQTVAYEQYF
TRBD2,-,TRBJ2-2,TRBV27,TGTGCCAGCAGGCCCACCGTAGCGGGAGGAACCACCGGGGAGCTGTTTTTT,CASRPTVAGGTTGELFF
-,-,TRBJ2-7,TRBV28,TGTGCCAGCAGTATCTCCGGAGGGTACTACGAGCAGTACTTC,CASSISGGYYEQYF
TRBD2,once,TRBJ2-2,TRBV6-6,TGTGCCAGCAGTCTCCAACCGGGACTAGATTTTGACACCGGGGAGCTGTTTTTT,CASSLQPGLDFDTGELFF
TRBD1,-,TRBJ1-2,TRBV12-5,TGTGCTAGTGGTTCGGAAAGAGGCAGGGGGCAGGGCTACACCTTC,CASGSERGRGQGYTF
TRBD1,-,TRBJ1-6,TRBV4-1,TGCGCCAGCAGCCAGGGGACAGCTAAGGGTTCACCCCTCCACTTT,CASSQGTAKGSPLHF
-,-,TRBJ1-5,TRBV19,TGTGCCAGTAGTATAGCGTTAGGAGGATCTCAGCCCCAGCATTTT,CASSIALGGSQPQHF
TRBD2,-,TRBJ2-7,TRBV4-1,TGCGCCAGCAGCCCTACACTAGCGGCCTCCTACGAGCAGTACTTC,CASSPTLAASYEQYF
TRBD2,-,TRBJ2-1,TRBV14,TGTGCCAGCAGCCGGCAGCTTTCTAGCGGGAGCGGGAATGAGCAGTTCTTC,CASSRQLSSGSGNEQFF
-,once,TRBJ1-6,TRBV19,TGTGCCAGTAGTAATCCGAACGCCAGTGGTAATTCACCCCTCCACTTT,CASSNPNASGNSPLHF
-,many,TRBJ1-1,TRBV5-8,TGTGCCAGCAGCTTTCGAGGGACTGAAGCTTTCTTT,CASSFRGTEAFF
-,-,TRBJ2-7,TRBV6-5,TGTGCCAGCAGTTACCTACAGGATTCCTCCTACGAGCAGTACTTC,CASSYLQDSSYEQYF
-,-,TRBJ1-6,TRBV28,TGTGCCAGCAGTTTCCGCAGGGTATATAATTCACCCCTCCACTTT,CASSFRRVYNSPLHF
TRBD2,-,TRBJ2-3,TRBV5-6,TGTGCCAGCAGCCTTAGCGGGACCCGCACAGATACGCAGTATTTT,CASSLSGTRTDTQYF
-,few,TRBJ1-1,TRBV2,TGTGCCAGCGTGGGACTCAGGAACACTGAAGCTTTCTTT,CASVGLRNTEAFF
TRBD2,-,TRBJ2-7,TRBV18,TGTGCCAGCTCACCACGGGGGGCCGGGACTAGCGGGAGTAACGAGCAGTACTTC,CASSPRGAGTSGSNEQYF
TRBD2,-,TRBJ2-3,TRBV7-3,TGTGCCAGCAGCCCCCCCGGTTTGCGGGGGGGCTTCACAGATACGCAGTATTTT,CASSPPGLRGGFTDTQYF
-,few,TRBJ2-3,TRBV9,TGTGCCAGCAGCGTTGGAAGTAGCTACACAGATACGCAGTATTTT,CASSVGSSYTDTQYF
-,-,TRBJ2-7,TRBV5-4,TGTGCCAGCAGCATAAGCGGGTTGTACGAGCAGTACTTC,CASSISGLYEQYF
TRBD1,-,TRBJ1-2,TRBV19,TGTGCCAGTAGGGTCGACAGGGGCGCCTATGGCTACACCTTC,CASRVDRGAYGYTF
-,-,TRBJ1-2,TRBV15,TGTGCCACCAGCATCTCAGGGACTTCACCCTATGGCTACACCTTC,CATSISGTSPYGYTF
-,-,TRBJ2-2,TRBV27,TGTGCCAGCACCCTTTCGGGAGTGGGAACCGGGGAGCTGTTTTTT,CASTLSGVGTGELFF
-,-,TRBJ2-5,TRBV9,TGTGCCAGCAGCCCCCGGACAGCTCAAGAGACCCAGTACTTC,CASSPRTAQETQYF
-,once,TRBJ1-4,TRBV23-1,TGCGCCAGCAGTCACGTCGGAGTGCTCCGCGAAAAACTGTTTTTT,CASSHVGVLREKLFF
-,-,TRBJ1-2,TRBV11-3,TGTGCCAGCAGCTTGGGCAGGGTTAGGGGCTACACCTTC,CASSLGRVRGYTF
-,once,TRBJ2-5,TRBV10-3,TGTGCCATCAGTGAGTCTGGAGGGGAGACCCAGTACTTC,CAISESGGETQYF
-,few,TRBJ1-6,TRBV9,TGTGCCAGCAGCGGGGGCGCCAATAATTCACCCCTCCACTTT,CASSGGANNSPLHF
-,-,TRBJ2-5,TRBV30,TGTGCCTGGAGTCTGACATGGGGGCCCCAAGAGACCCAGTACTTC,CAWSLTWGPQETQYF
-,few,TRBJ2-2,TRBV27,TGTGCCAGCAGTTTCCAGGGCCCCAACACCGGGGAGCTGTTTTTT,CASSFQGPNTGELFF
-,-,TRBJ1-4,TRBV5-1,TGCGCCAGCAGCTTACAGGGTGAGACCAATGAAAAACTGTTTTTT,CASSLQGETNEKLFF
-,-,TRBJ1-2,TRBV5-8,TGTGCCAGCAGCTTGGGTGGACTTAACTATGGCTACACCTTC,CASSLGGLNYGYTF
TRBD1,-,TRBJ2-1,TRBV7-3,TGTGCCAGCAGCCACACAGGGGTAAAGGCCAGGGATGAGCAGTTCTTC,CASSHTGVKARDEQFF
TRBD1,-,TRBJ1-1,TRBV7-8,TGTGCCAGCAGCTTCGGAGGGACAGGGGTTACTGAAGCTTTCTTT,CASSFGGTGVTEAFF
-,-,TRBJ1-6,TRBV28,TGTGCCAGCAATCAGGGAATTTACTCCTATAATTCACCCCTCCACTTT,CASNQGIYSYNSPLHF
-,-,TRBJ1-3,TRBV19,TGTGCCAGTAGTATTACGGGGGGTTCCGGAAACACCATATATTTT,CASSITGGSGNTIYF
TRBD1,few,TRBJ2-3,TRBV28,TGTGCCAGCAGTGCCACCGGGACAGCTAGCACAGATACGCAGTATTTT,CASSATGTASTDTQYF
-,-,TRBJ2-5,TRBV4-1,TGCGCCAGCAGCAGTTCCGGGACTCCAGAGACCCAGTACTTC,CASSSSGTPETQYF
TRBD1,-,TRBJ2-3,TRBV25-1,TGTGCCAGCAGTGAGTCCCTAATACAGGGGATCCTCACAGATACGCAGTATTTT,CASSESLIQGILTDTQYF
TRBD1,-,TRBJ2-5,TRBV10-1,TGCGCCAGAGTTTCACAGGGGGTATGGGAGACCCAGTACTTC,CARVSQGVWETQYF
-,-,TRBJ2-7,TRBV6-5,TGTGCCAGCAGGGAGGGACAGCGCAGTTTGGGGTACTTC,CASREGQRSLGYF
TRBD1,once,TRBJ1-4,TRBV5-1,TGCGCCAGCAGCCCCTCGGCGCTGGGACAGGGGGCGCGTATCGGTGAAAAACTGTTTTTT,CASSPSALGQGARIGEKLFF
-,-,TRBJ1-4,TRBV5-1,TGCGCCAGCAGCTTGGGCGACGCAGGGGAAAAACTGTTTTTT,CASSLGDAGEKLFF
TRBD1,-,TRBJ1-1,TRBV5-1,TGCGCCAGCAGCCCCGACAGGGGTGGCACTGAAGCTTTCTTT,CASSPDRGGTEAFF
-,-,TRBJ1-2,TRBV28,TGTGCCAGCAGCGTTGGTGGGGGGAGCTATGGCTACACCTTC,CASSVGGGSYGYTF
-,-,TRBJ1-1,TRBV19,TGTGCCAGTAGTATAGACAGGGGTGGCACTGAAGCTTTCTTT,CASSIDRGGTEAFF
-,-,TRBJ1-5,TRBV9,TGTGCCAGCAGCGGCATGGGAGGACAGCCCCAGCATTTT,CASSGMGGQPQHF
TRBD1,-,TRBJ1-4,TRBV4-1,TGCGCCAGCAGCCATTTCCGGGACAGGGAGGGTCGCAGTCTTGGGAAACTGTTTTTT,CASSHFRDREGRSLGKLFF
TRBD1,-,TRBJ2-2,TRBV9,TGTGCCAGCAGCTCCCGGGACAGTTTCCCCGGGGAGCTGTTTTTT,CASSSRDSFPGELFF
TRBD1,-,TRBJ2-7,TRBV11-3,TGTGCCAGCACCCGACAGGGGTACTACGAGCAGTACTTC,CASTRQGYYEQYF